This T cell receptor beta chain appears in the sequencing data of a study of blood T cell repertoires in COVID-19. CDR3 length: 13 residues. CDR1 and CDR2 from the germline V gene are MNHEY and SMNVEV (reference sequence). V lost 6 bases to trimming and J lost 2 bases; unmatched junction nucleotides: 4. Data came from immunoSEQ multiplex PCR; TCRdb stores just in-frame clones and leaves some out. Of about 180,000 clones in the sample, 80% to 90% were seen once. What was sequenced was PBMCs or T cells enriched from blood (not recorded which). The receptor was isolated from a woman aged 18-29 years who had recovered from COVID-19. The V gene is TRBV27, the J gene TRBJ2-7; TRBD1 matches 7 bases. CDR3 sequence reads: CASSSGQTYEQYF. DNA of the CDR3: TGTGCCAGCAGCTCGGGACAGACCTACGAGCAGTACTTC.